A selection of T cell receptor beta chains follows, all from one sample in a study of blood T cell repertoires in COVID-19. Sequencing used immunoSEQ multiplex PCR; TCRdb keeps in-frame clones, though not all of them. The data contain 200,000 to 250,000 clones, 83% of them singletons. Sequenced sample: peripheral blood. These receptors were obtained from a woman between 50 and 59 years old with acute or convalescent COVID-19. CDR3s include the opening cysteine and the closing phenylalanine or tryptophan. The order of the fields is CDR3 protein, CDR3 DNA, J gene, V gene, clone size, D gene. The D gene is left open where the match is weak. A clone size is listed for some rows: how often the clone was seen (once, few, many), or a class if it is expanded.

CASSWRGTSGRAVLETQYF,TGCGCCAGCAGCTGGCGAGGGACTAGCGGGAGGGCAGTTCTAGAGACCCAGTACTTC,TRBJ2-5,TRBV5-1,-,TRBD2
CASSIGGNYEQYF,TGTGCCAGTAGTATCGGGGGAAACTACGAGCAGTACTTC,TRBJ2-7,TRBV19,-,-
CASSQEGLRGETQYF,TGCGCCAGCAGCCAAGAAGGGCTAAGGGGAGAGACCCAGTACTTC,TRBJ2-5,TRBV4-3,-,-
CASTLSREEQYF,TGTGCCAGCACCTTGTCCCGGGAGGAACAGTACTTC,TRBJ2-7,TRBV6-5,-,TRBD2
CAWSAGQVLQETQYF,TGTGCCTGGAGTGCAGGGCAGGTCCTCCAAGAGACCCAGTACTTC,TRBJ2-5,TRBV30,-,-
CASSLEGPGSYNEQFF,TGCGCCAGCAGCTTGGAGGGGCCAGGGTCGTACAATGAGCAGTTCTTC,TRBJ2-1,TRBV5-1,-,-
CASSLGLAGTGELFF,TGTGCCAGCAGCTTAGGACTAGCGGGCACCGGGGAGCTGTTTTTT,TRBJ2-2,TRBV7-3,-,TRBD2
CASSPGDSYEQYF,TGTGCCAGCAGCCCCGGGGACAGCTACGAGCAGTACTTC,TRBJ2-7,TRBV4-2,-,TRBD1
CASSGGQGADQPQHF,TGTGCCAGCAGCGGCGGACAGGGGGCCGATCAGCCCCAGCATTTT,TRBJ1-5,TRBV6-5,-,TRBD1
CASSLSGRGRAGDTQYF,TGTGCCAGCAGCCTGAGTGGAAGGGGCCGCGCCGGGGATACGCAGTATTTT,TRBJ2-3,TRBV7-3,-,-
CASSLGTGAGYGYTF,TGTGCCAGCAGCCTAGGGACAGGGGCGGGCTATGGCTACACCTTC,TRBJ1-2,TRBV7-2,once,TRBD1
CASSVGQGKETQYF,TGTGCCAGCAGCGTAGGACAGGGCAAGGAGACCCAGTACTTC,TRBJ2-5,TRBV9,-,TRBD1
CASSLGGGGGYNEQFF,TGCGCCAGCAGTCTAGGAGGGGGAGGGGGCTACAATGAGCAGTTCTTC,TRBJ2-1,TRBV10-1,-,-
CASTRDSNYGYTF,TGTGCCAGTACTCGGGACTCGAACTATGGCTACACCTTC,TRBJ1-2,TRBV19,-,-
CATSDTGSHSNQPQHF,TGTGCCACCAGTGATACAGGGTCTCATAGCAATCAGCCCCAGCATTTT,TRBJ1-5,TRBV24-1,few,-
CATSRGGHLTDTQYF,TGTGCCACCAGCAGAGGGGGGCATTTAACAGATACGCAGTATTTT,TRBJ2-3,TRBV15,-,-
CASSQVQGSGNTIYF,TGTGCCAGCAGCCAAGTACAGGGCTCTGGAAACACCATATATTTT,TRBJ1-3,TRBV3-1/TRBV3-2,-,-
CASSSSADTGSQRKLFF,TGTGCCAGCAGTTCGAGTGCGGATACAGGGTCCCAAAGGAAACTGTTTTTT,TRBJ1-4,TRBV27,-,-
CASSLNSSGQSTNYGYTF,TGTGCCAGCAGCTTAAATTCTTCAGGACAGTCTACTAACTATGGCTACACCTTC,TRBJ1-2,TRBV11-3,once,-
CASSQKGRGLACF,TGTGCCAGCAGCCAGAAGGGTAGAGGACTAGCGTGCTTC,TRBJ2-4,TRBV3-1/TRBV3-2,-,TRBD2
CASSQPGLAGAETQYF,TGTGCCAGCAGTCAACCGGGACTAGCGGGGGCAGAGACCCAGTACTTC,TRBJ2-5,TRBV27,-,TRBD2
CASSPGLAGGQETQYF,TGTGCCAGCAGCCCGGGACTAGCGGGAGGGCAGGAGACCCAGTACTTC,TRBJ2-5,TRBV11-3,-,TRBD2
CATSDPSQGASTDTQYF,TGTGCCACCAGTGACCCCTCACAGGGGGCTAGCACAGATACGCAGTATTTT,TRBJ2-3,TRBV24-1,-,TRBD1
CASSLQGPDTEAFF,TGCGCCAGCAGCTTACAGGGGCCGGACACTGAAGCTTTCTTT,TRBJ1-1,TRBV5-1,-,TRBD1
CASNFRGAGELFF,TGTGCCAGCAATTTTCGGGGTGCCGGGGAGCTGTTTTTT,TRBJ2-2,TRBV2,-,-
CASSFGQNEKLFF,TGTGCCAGCAGCTTTGGACAGAATGAAAAACTGTTTTTT,TRBJ1-4,TRBV11-1,few,-
CSVVQGGLGEAFF,TGCAGCGTTGTACAGGGGGGACTTGGTGAAGCTTTCTTT,TRBJ1-1,TRBV29-1,-,TRBD1
CASSVDYSNQPQHF,TGCGCCAGCAGCGTAGATTATAGCAATCAGCCCCAGCATTTT,TRBJ1-5,TRBV5-1,-,-